This TCR beta chain was recorded in a study of cytomegalovirus exposure and HLA in healthy donors. Germline V lookup: CDR1 SGHAT, CDR2 FQNNGV. This CDR3 is 13 amino acids long. A multiplex PCR was run with 60 Vbeta primers and 13 Jbeta primers. The table came from immunoSEQ multiplex PCR; TCRdb's copy has only in-frame clones and leaves some out. The sample has about 200,000 clones, roughly four fifths seen once. A word on this clone: The junction does not match germline at one end; this may be a read error.

The source of this sequence is a girl aged 2-15 years in good health and CMV-seronegative. Specimen: PBMCs. The genes are TRBV11-2 and TRBJ1-1, with 7 bases matching TRBD1. The CDR3 nucleotides are TGTGCCAGCAGCTACGGGGAGACAGGGAGGCGGCGATTT. Translation: CASSYGETGRRRF.